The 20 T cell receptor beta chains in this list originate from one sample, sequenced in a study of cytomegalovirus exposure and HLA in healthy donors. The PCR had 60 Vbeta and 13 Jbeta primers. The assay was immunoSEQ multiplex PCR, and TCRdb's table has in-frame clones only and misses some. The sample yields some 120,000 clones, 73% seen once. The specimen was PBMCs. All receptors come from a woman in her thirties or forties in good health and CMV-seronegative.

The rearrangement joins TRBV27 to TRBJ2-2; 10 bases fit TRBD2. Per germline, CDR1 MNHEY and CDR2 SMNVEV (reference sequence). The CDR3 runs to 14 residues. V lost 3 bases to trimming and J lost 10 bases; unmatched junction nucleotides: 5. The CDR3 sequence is CASSFRAGGVELFF. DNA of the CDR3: TGTGCCAGCAGTTTTAGAGCGGGAGGGGTGGAGCTGTTTTTT.

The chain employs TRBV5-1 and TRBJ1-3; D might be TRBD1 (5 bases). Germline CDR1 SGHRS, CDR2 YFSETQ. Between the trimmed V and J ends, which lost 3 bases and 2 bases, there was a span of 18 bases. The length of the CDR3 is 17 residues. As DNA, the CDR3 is TGCGCCAGCAGCTATGACTTGGGGGGAATGGCTGGAAACACCATATATTTT. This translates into CASSYDLGGMAGNTIYF.

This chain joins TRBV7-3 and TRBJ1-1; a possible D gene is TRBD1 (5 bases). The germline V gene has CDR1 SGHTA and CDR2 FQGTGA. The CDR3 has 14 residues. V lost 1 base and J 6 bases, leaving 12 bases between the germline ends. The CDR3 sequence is CASSLRGDGAEAFF. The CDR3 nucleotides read TGTGCCAGCAGCTTAAGGGGGGATGGGGCTGAAGCTTTCTTT.

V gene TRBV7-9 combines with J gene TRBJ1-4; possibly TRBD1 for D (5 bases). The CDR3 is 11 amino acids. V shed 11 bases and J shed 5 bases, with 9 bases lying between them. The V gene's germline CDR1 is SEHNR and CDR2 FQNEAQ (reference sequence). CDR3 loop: CAGGGNEKLFF. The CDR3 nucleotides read TGTGCCGGCGGGGGGAATGAAAAACTGTTTTTT.

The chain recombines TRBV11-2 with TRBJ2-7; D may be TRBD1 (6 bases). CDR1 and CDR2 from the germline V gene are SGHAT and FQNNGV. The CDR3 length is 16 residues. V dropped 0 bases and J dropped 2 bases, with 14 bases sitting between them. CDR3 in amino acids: CASSLESTGKAYEQYF. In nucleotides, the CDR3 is TGTGCCAGCAGCTTAGAAAGCACAGGGAAAGCCTACGAGCAGTACTTC.

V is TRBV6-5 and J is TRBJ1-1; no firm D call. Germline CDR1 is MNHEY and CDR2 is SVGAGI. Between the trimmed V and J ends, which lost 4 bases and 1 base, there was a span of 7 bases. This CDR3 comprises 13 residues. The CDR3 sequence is CASSSRQNTEAFF. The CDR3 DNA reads TGTGCCAGCAGTTCAAGACAGAACACTGAAGCTTTCTTT.

CDR3 coding DNA: TGTGCCAGGACAGGGTCAGAGACCCAGTACTTC. It codes for CARTGSETQYF. The chain carries TRBV18 and TRBJ2-5; 7 bases align to TRBD1. The germline gives CDR1 KGHSH, CDR2 LQKENI. The CDR3 totals 11 residues. V lost 9 bases and J lost 4; bases outside the gene matches: 2.

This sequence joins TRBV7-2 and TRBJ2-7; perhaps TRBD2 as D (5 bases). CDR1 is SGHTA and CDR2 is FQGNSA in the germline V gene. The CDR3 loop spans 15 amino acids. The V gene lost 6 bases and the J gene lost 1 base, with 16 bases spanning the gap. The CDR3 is CASRTYSAPSYEQYF. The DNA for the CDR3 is TGTGCCAGCAGGACCTATAGCGCCCCTTCCTACGAGCAGTACTTC.

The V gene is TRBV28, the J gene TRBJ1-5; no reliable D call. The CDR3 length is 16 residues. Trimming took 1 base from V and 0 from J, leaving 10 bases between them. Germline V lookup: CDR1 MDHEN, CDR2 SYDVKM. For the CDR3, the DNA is TGTGCCAGCAGTTTATACGACGGGTTTAGCAATCAGCCCCAGCATTTT. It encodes CASSLYDGFSNQPQHF.

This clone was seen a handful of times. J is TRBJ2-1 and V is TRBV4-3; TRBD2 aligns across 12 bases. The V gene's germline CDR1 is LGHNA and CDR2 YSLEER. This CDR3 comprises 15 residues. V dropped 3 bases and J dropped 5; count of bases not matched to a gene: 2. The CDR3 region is CASSQTSGRHNEQFF. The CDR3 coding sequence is TGCGCCAGCAGCCAGACTAGCGGGAGACACAATGAGCAGTTCTTC.

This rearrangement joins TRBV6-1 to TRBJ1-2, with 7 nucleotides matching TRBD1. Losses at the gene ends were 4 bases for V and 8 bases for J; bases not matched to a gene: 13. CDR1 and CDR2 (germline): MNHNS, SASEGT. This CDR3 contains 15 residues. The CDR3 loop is CASSASGGIRTGYTF. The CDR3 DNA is TGTGCCAGCAGTGCTTCAGGGGGGATCCGAACGGGCTACACCTTC.

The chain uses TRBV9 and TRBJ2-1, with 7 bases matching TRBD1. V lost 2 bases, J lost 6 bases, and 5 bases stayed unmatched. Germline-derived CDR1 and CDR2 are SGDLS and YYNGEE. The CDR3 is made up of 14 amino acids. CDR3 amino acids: CASSVNRGGNEQFF. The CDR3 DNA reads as TGTGCCAGCAGCGTGAACAGGGGTGGCAATGAGCAGTTCTTC.

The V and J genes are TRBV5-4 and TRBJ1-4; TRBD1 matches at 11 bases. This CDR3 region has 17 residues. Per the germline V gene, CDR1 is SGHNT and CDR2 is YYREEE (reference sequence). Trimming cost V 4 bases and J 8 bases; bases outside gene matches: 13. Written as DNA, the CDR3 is TGTGCCAGCAGCACCGGACAGGGGGCTACTCGGGGGGAAAAACTGTTTTTT. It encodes CASSTGQGATRGEKLFF.

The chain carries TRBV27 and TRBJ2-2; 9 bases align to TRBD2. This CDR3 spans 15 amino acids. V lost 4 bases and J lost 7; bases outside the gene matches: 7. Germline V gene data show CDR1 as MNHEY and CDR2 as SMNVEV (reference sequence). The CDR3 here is CASSWGRGGSGELFF. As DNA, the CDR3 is TGTGCCAGCAGTTGGGGGCGGGGGGGGAGCGGGGAGCTGTTTTTT.

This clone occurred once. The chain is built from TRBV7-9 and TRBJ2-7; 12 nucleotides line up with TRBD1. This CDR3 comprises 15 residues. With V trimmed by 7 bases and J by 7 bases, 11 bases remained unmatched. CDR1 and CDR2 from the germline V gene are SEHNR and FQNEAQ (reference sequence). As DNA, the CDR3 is TGTGCCAGCACCCCTTTGGGACAGGGGGCGAGGGAGCAGTACTTC. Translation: CASTPLGQGAREQYF.

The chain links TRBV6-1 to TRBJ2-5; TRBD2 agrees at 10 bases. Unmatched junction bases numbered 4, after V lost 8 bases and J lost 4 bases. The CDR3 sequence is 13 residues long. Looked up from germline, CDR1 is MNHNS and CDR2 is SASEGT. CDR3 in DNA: TGTGCCAGCGGTCTAGCGGGGGCAGAGACCCAGTACTTC. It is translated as CASGLAGAETQYF.

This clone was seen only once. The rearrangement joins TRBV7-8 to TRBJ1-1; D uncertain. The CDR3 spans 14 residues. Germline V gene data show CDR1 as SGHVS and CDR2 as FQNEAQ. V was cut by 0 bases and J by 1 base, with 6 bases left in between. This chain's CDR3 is CASSLALRNTEAFF. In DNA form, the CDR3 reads TGTGCCAGCAGCTTAGCCCTCCGGAACACTGAAGCTTTCTTT.

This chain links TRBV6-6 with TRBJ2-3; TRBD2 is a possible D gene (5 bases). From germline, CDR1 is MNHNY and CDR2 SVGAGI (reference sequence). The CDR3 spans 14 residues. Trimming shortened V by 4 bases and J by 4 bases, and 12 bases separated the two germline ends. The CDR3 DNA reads TGTGCCAGCAGTTTGCCGGACTCCCCAGATACGCAGTATTTT. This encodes CASSLPDSPDTQYF.

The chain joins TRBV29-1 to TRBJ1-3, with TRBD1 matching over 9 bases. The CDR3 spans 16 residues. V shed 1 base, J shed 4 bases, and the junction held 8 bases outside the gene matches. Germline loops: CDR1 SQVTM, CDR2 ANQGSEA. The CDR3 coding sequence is TGCAGCGTTGAAGGGACAGGGGCGGCTTACGGAAACACCATATATTTT. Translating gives CSVEGTGAAYGNTIYF.

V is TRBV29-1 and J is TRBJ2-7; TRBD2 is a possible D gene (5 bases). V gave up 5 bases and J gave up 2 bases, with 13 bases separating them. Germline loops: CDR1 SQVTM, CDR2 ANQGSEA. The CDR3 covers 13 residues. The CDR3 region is CSVSGTSTYEQYF. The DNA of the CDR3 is TGCAGCGTTAGCGGAACCTCGACCTACGAGCAGTACTTC.